Below, 12 T cell receptor beta chains from the same sample are listed, as sequenced in a study of regulatory T cells in long-lasting Graves disease. Time point defined: persistent/refractory GD, antithyroid drugs over 5 years with positive TRAb. The authors made the TCR library using RNA they extracted from PBMCs. HTBI primers from iRepertoire and Arm-PCR of CDR3 regions yielded the TCR beta libraries. TCRdb re-analysed the multiplex PCR reads in MiXCR, keeping a single row per CDR3 protein. The repertoire holds 350,000 to 500,000 distinct CDR3 sequences, with about 21% as singletons. The sample was peripheral blood mononuclear cells (PBMCs), taken when the disease was refractory, from a patient treated with antithyroid drugs. These receptors all come from a female donor with Graves disease.

This chain links TRBV27 with TRBJ2-1; TRBD2 is a possible D gene (5 bases). V dropped 4 bases and J dropped 3 bases, with 7 bases sitting between them. The CDR3 has 13 residues. The germline V gene encodes CDR1 MNHEY and CDR2 SMNVEV (reference sequence). The CDR3 DNA sequence: TGTGCCAGCAGTTCAAGCGGCTACAATGAGCAGTTCTTC. It translates to CASSSSGYNEQFF.

The rearrangement uses TRBV11-2 and TRBJ2-7; tentative D call: TRBD2 (6 bases). This CDR3 spans 15 amino acids. Germline assignment: CDR1 SGHAT and CDR2 FQNNGV. The ends were cut back, 4 bases at V and 0 bases at J, with 13 bases in the middle. CDR3 DNA: TGTGCCAGCAGCTCGGACGGGGGAAGCTCCTACGAGCAGTACTTC. Residues: CASSSDGGSSYEQYF.

CDR3 sequence (DNA): TGTGCCAGCAGCTCTCCCCGTTGGGGGAGAACCGGGGAGCTGTTTTTT. Protein product: CASSSPRWGRTGELFF. The chain joins TRBV5-5 to TRBJ2-2; D is possibly TRBD1 or TRBD2 (5 bases each). Trimming took 3 bases from V and 5 from J, leaving 17 bases between them. The CDR3 has 16 amino acids. Looked up from germline, CDR1 is SGHKS and CDR2 is YYEKEE (reference sequence).

This clonotype was seen repeatedly, ten times or more. The gene calls are TRBV6-5 and TRBJ1-4; TRBD1 is a possible D gene (5 bases). The CDR3 sequence is 14 residues long. Trimming pared 0 bases from V and 8 bases from J, leaving 10 bases between. Germline V gene data show CDR1 as MNHEY and CDR2 as SVGAGI. CDR3 region: CASSYSQGVEKLFF. As DNA, the CDR3 is TGTGCCAGCAGTTACTCGCAGGGTGTGGAAAAACTGTTTTTT.

This chain joins TRBV7-2 and TRBJ2-7; D is unclear. Trimming shortened V by 1 base and J by 2 bases, and 9 bases separated the two germline ends. CDR3 size: 14 residues. Per the germline V gene, CDR1 is SGHTA and CDR2 is FQGNSA. The CDR3 sequence: CASSLVPDPYEQYF. CDR3 DNA sequence: TGTGCCAGCAGCTTAGTTCCAGACCCCTACGAGCAGTACTTC.

This chain joins TRBV6-1 and TRBJ2-4; D is possibly TRBD2 (6 bases). The germline gives CDR1 MNHNS, CDR2 SASEGT. Trimming pared 1 base from V and 9 bases from J, leaving 16 bases between. The CDR3 is made up of 15 amino acids. CDR3 DNA: TGTGCCAGCAGTGAAGGGGGACTCGCGATGGGCATTCAGTACTTC. This encodes CASSEGGLAMGIQYF.

The rearrangement joins TRBV30 to TRBJ2-6; no clear D. V lost 1 base to trimming and J lost 2 bases, with 3 bases between them. The germline gives CDR1 GTSNPN, CDR2 SVGIG (reference sequence). CDR3 size: 13 residues. The CDR3 DNA reads as TGTGCCTGGAGTGAACCTGGGGCCAACGTCCTGACTTTC. Its protein product is CAWSEPGANVLTF.

This clonotype was picked up many times. The chain has TRBV6-5 and TRBJ2-5; maybe TRBD1 (6 bases). Germline-derived CDR1 and CDR2 are MNHEY and SVGAGI. The germline V and J ends were trimmed by 4 bases and 5 bases, with 20 bases remaining between them. This CDR3 is 16 amino acids long. CDR3 nucleotide sequence: TGTGCCAGCAGTTGGGGGCTAGAGGGATTAGGGGAGACCCAGTACTTC. It yields the protein CASSWGLEGLGETQYF.

The gene calls are TRBV10-3 and TRBJ2-7; TRBD1 agrees at 11 bases. CDR3 size: 12 residues. The V gene's germline CDR1 is ENHRY and CDR2 SYGVKD. After removal of 8 bases from V and 7 bases from J, the junction contained 4 bases not matched to a gene. This chain's CDR3 is CAIPGTGGEQYF. The CDR3 DNA follows: TGTGCCATCCCCGGGACAGGGGGGGAGCAGTACTTC.

In its sample, this clonotype was seen many times. The chain couples TRBV28 to TRBJ1-2; 8 nucleotides line up with TRBD1. Germline loops: CDR1 MDHEN, CDR2 SYDVKM. This CDR3 is 12 amino acids long. J lost 9 bases, V lost 7 bases, and 7 bases had no gene match. DNA of the CDR3: TGTGCCAGCACCGAGGGACAGGATAGCTACACCTTC. It codes for CASTEGQDSYTF.

This clonotype was recorded a few times. The chain recombines TRBV30 with TRBJ2-7, with D perhaps TRBD2 (5 bases). Trimming stripped 2 bases from V and 0 bases from J, with 14 bases between. The CDR3 length is 15 residues. Germline CDR1 reads GTSNPN; CDR2 reads SVGIG (reference sequence). CDR3 protein: CAWSPRGSDSYEQYF. The CDR3 DNA sequence: TGTGCCTGGAGTCCTCGTGGTAGCGACTCCTACGAGCAGTACTTC.

The chain combines TRBV6-1 with TRBJ1-2; 7 nucleotides match TRBD1. The CDR3 is 16 amino acids. In germline, CDR1 is MNHNS, CDR2 SASEGT. V dropped 6 bases and J dropped 0; count of bases not matched to a gene: 10. The CDR3 here is CASSLSRDSSNYGYTF. The CDR3 nucleotides are TGTGCCAGCAGCTTGAGCCGGGACAGCTCTAACTATGGCTACACCTTC.